This TCR beta chain is from a study of PD-1 blockade in classical Hodgkin lymphoma. Comment on this clone: Antigen: not known.

The method was immunoSEQ multiplex PCR; TCRdb's version includes in-frame clones alone and lacks a portion of them. The profile covers about 46,000 clones, with approximately 91% appearing a single time and roughly 5.3% taken by the ten largest. V shed 3 bases and J shed 5 bases, with 14 bases lying between them. The germline V gene encodes CDR1 SQVTM and CDR2 ANQGSEA. This CDR3 contains 14 residues. General study findings and limits: Healthy donors were reported to have higher baseline TCR diversity than newly diagnosed patients. Possible causes of repertoire differences, disease activity or prior therapy, remain undefined.

Specified time point: newly diagnosed, previously untreated cHL patient sample. Comparison PBMCs came from previously untreated, newly diagnosed classical Hodgkin lymphoma patients. This TCR was recovered from a human donor with classical Hodgkin lymphoma. V gene TRBV29-1 combines with J gene TRBJ2-1, with D maybe TRBD1 (5 bases). The sequencing input was peripheral blood mononuclear cells (PBMCs). CDR3 in DNA: TGCAGCGTTGAGGGCAGGGTGGGCGACAATGAGCAGTTCTTC. Translating gives CSVEGRVGDNEQFF.